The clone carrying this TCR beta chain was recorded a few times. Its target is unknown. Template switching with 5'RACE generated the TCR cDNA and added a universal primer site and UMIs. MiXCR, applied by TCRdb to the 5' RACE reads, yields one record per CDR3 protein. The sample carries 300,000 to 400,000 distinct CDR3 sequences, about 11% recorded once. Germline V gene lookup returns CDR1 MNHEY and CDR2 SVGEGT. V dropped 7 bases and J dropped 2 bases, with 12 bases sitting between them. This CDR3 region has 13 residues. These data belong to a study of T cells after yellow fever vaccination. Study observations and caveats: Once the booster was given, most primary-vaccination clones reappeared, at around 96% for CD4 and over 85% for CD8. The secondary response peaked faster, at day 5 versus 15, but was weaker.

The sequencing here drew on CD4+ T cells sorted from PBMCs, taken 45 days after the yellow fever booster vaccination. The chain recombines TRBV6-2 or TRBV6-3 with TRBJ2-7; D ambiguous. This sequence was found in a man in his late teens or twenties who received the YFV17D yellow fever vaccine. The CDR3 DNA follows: TGTGCCAGCACGTGGGCCCACCCCTACGAGCAGTACGTC. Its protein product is CASTWAHPYEQYV.